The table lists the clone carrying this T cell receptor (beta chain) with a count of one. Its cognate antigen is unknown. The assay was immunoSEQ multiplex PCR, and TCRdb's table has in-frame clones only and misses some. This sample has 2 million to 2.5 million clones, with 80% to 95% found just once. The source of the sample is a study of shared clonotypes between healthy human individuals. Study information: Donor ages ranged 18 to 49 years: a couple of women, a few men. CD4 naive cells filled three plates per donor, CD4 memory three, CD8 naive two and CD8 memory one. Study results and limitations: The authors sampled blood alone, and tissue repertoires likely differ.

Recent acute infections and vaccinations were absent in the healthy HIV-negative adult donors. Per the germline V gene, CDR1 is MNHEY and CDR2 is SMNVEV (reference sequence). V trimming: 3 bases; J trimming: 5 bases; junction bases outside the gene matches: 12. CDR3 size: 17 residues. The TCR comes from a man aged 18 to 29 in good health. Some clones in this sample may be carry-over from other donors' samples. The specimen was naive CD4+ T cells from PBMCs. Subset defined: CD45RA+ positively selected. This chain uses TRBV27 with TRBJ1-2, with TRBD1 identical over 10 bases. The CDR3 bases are TGTGCCAGCAGTTTTACCCCCTCAAGACAGGGGGCTTATGGCTACACCTTC. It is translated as CASSFTPSRQGAYGYTF.